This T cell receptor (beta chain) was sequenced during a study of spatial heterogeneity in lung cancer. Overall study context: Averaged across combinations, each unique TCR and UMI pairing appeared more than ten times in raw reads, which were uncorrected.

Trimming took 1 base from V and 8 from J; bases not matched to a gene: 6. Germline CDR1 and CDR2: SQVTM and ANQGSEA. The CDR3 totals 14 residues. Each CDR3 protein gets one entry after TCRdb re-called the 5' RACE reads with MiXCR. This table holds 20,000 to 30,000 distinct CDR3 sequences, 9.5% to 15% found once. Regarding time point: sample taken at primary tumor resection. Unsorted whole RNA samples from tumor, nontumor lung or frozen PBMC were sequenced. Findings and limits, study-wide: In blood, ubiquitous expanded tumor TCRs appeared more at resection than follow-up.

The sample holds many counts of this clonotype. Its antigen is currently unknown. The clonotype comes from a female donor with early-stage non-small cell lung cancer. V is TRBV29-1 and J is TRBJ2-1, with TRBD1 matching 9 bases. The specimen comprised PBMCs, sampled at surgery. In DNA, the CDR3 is TGCAGCGTTGAAGCTAACAGGGGGCTGCATGAGCAGTTCTTC. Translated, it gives CSVEANRGLHEQFF.